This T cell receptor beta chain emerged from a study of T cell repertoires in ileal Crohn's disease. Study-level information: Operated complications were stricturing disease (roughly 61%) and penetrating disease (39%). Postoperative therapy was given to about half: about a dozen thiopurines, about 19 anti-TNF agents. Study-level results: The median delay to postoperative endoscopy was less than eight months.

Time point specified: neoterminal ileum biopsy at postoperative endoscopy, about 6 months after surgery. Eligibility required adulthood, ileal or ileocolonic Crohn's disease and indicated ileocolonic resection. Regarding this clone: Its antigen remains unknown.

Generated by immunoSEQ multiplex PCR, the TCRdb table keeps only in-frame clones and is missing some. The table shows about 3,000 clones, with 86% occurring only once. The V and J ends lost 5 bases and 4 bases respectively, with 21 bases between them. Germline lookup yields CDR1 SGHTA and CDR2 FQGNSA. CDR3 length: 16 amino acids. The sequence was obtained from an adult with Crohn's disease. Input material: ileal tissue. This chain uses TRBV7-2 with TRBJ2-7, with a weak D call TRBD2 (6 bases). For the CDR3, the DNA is TGTGCCAGCAGCCAAACTCGCGGGACGCGACTTTACGAGCAGTACTTC. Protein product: CASSQTRGTRLYEQYF.